The 21 T cell receptor beta chains presented below share a single source sample, sequenced in a study of blood T cell repertoires in COVID-19. Here immunoSEQ multiplex PCR was the method, and the copy in TCRdb shows in-frame clones only, minus some. There are roughly 70,000 clones in the sample; 75% to 90% occur only once, and around 6% lies in the top ten. The sample consisted of peripheral blood. Every receptor here comes from an elderly man with COVID-19, enrolled during active disease.

The chain recombines TRBV19 with TRBJ2-1; 14 bases align to TRBD2. Germline V CDR1 and CDR2: LNHDA, SQIVND (reference sequence). This CDR3 comprises 16 residues. CDR3 DNA sequence: TGTGCTTCTAGGACTAGCGGGGGGAGCTCCTACAATGAGCAGTTCTTC. This translates into CASRTSGGSSYNEQFF. Full variable domain (missing parts from reference TRBV19 and TRBJ2-1): DGGITQSPKYLFRKEGQNVTLSCEQNLNHDAMYWYRQDPGQGLRLIYYSQIVNDFQKGDIAEGYSVSREKKESFPLTVTSAQKNPTAFYLCASRTSGGSSYNEQFFGPGTRLTVL.

This chain connects TRBV3-1 (or the pseudogene TRBV3-2) to TRBJ1-4; 8 bases line up with TRBD1. V lost 4 bases, J lost 2 bases, and 6 bases stayed unmatched. This CDR3 is built from 16 residues. CDR1 LGHDT and CDR2 YNNKEL come from the germline V gene (reference sequence). Here the CDR3 DNA reads TGTGCCAGCAGCCCAAGAAGGACAGGGACTAATGAAAAACTGTTTTTT. This encodes CASSPRRTGTNEKLFF.

This clone was recorded a few times. The V and J genes are TRBV18 and TRBJ2-5; no clear D gene. Trimming took off 5 bases at V and 3 bases at J, with 13 bases between the two ends. Per the germline V gene, CDR1 is KGHSH and CDR2 is LQKENI. This CDR3 comprises 14 residues. The CDR3 sequence: CASSTIDEKETQYF. In nucleotides, the CDR3 is TGTGCCAGCTCAACTATCGACGAAAAAGAGACCCAGTACTTC.

The J gene is TRBJ2-7, the V gene TRBV5-1; 11 bases are shared with TRBD2. The CDR3 runs 17 residues. Looked up from germline, CDR1 is SGHRS and CDR2 is YFSETQ. V lost 0 bases, J lost 5 bases, and 10 bases stayed unmatched. This chain's CDR3 is CASSLGRLAGGPHEQYF. CDR3 DNA sequence: TGCGCCAGCAGCTTGGGTCGGTTAGCGGGGGGGCCTCACGAGCAGTACTTC. Based on the CDR3 plus reference TRBV5-1 and TRBJ2-7, the full variable domain is KAGVTQTPRYLIKTRGQQVTLSCSPISGHRSVSWYQQTPGQGLQFLFEYFSETQRNKGNFPGRFSGRQFSNSRSEMNVSTLELGDSALYLCASSLGRLAGGPHEQYFGPGTRLTVT.

This rearrangement joins TRBV19 to TRBJ1-2, with TRBD1 matching over 8 bases. The CDR3 has 16 amino acids. V lost 1 base and J lost 0; bases outside the gene matches: 4. CDR1 and CDR2 (germline): LNHDA, SQIVND (reference sequence). The CDR3 DNA is TGTGCCAGTAGTATAGGCGGCAGGGGGCCTAACTATGGCTACACCTTC. Its protein is CASSIGGRGPNYGYTF.

The J gene is TRBJ1-4, the V gene TRBV6-1, with 7 positions matching TRBD1. V shed 3 bases, J shed 8 bases, and the junction held 3 bases outside the gene matches. Germline CDR1 MNHNS, CDR2 SASEGT. The CDR3 length is 13 residues. CDR3 bases: TGTGCCAGCAGTGAGACAGGGTGGGAAAAACTGTTTTTT. Amino acid sequence: CASSETGWEKLFF.

CDR3 coding DNA: TGTGCCAGCAGCTTAGGTCCGCAGGGAGGTGGCTACACCTTC. Its protein product is CASSLGPQGGGYTF. This sequence joins TRBV7-9 and TRBJ1-2, with D maybe TRBD1 (5 bases). The CDR3 sequence is 14 residues long. CDR1 is SEHNR and CDR2 is FQNEAQ in the germline V gene (reference sequence). V was pared by 1 base and J by 7 bases, with 13 bases between.

The genes are TRBV29-1 and TRBJ2-1, with TRBD1 matching over 7 bases. CDR1 SQVTM and CDR2 ANQGSEA come from the germline V gene. The CDR3 totals 15 residues. The trim removed 4 bases at V and 4 bases at J, leaving 10 bases unmatched. CDR3 residues: CSVGDSIRPYNEQFF. CDR3 coding DNA: TGCAGCGTTGGGGACAGCATAAGACCGTACAATGAGCAGTTCTTC.

The chain recombines TRBV6-1 with TRBJ2-7; possibly TRBD2 for D (5 bases). The CDR3 is made up of 14 amino acids. V lost 2 bases to trimming and J lost 4 bases, with 12 bases between them. The germline CDR1 and CDR2 sequences are MNHNS and SASEGT. The DNA of the CDR3 is TGTGCCAGCAGTGAATACGAGGGTCCTTACGAGCAGTACTTC. It codes for CASSEYEGPYEQYF.

This clone showed up just a few times. The V call is TRBV5-5, the J call TRBJ2-1, with D possibly being TRBD2 (8 bases). The V gene lost 2 bases and the J gene lost 7 bases, with 16 bases spanning the gap. CDR1 and CDR2 (germline): SGHKS, YYEKEE (reference sequence). The CDR3 runs to 15 residues. CDR3 loop: CASSLRGREENEQFF. The CDR3 DNA reads TGTGCCAGCAGCTTAAGGGGGCGGGAGGAAAATGAGCAGTTCTTC.

The chain is built from TRBV9 and TRBJ1-3; TRBD1 matches at 8 bases. The junction had 1 base not matched to a gene; V was cut back by 0 bases and J by 2 bases. Germline lookup yields CDR1 SGDLS and CDR2 YYNGEE. The CDR3 loop spans 15 amino acids. The chain's CDR3 is CASSVARGPGNTIYF. The CDR3 DNA reads TGTGCCAGCAGCGTAGCCAGGGGGCCTGGAAACACCATATATTTT.

The gene calls are TRBV10-3 and TRBJ2-5; D not resolved. This CDR3 spans 14 amino acids. CDR1 is ENHRY and CDR2 is SYGVKD in the germline V gene. The V gene lost 4 bases and the J gene lost 0 bases, with 9 bases spanning the gap. The CDR3 sequence: CAISGGADQETQYF. The CDR3 region has the DNA TGTGCCATCAGTGGCGGTGCAGACCAAGAGACCCAGTACTTC.

V is TRBV9 and J is TRBJ2-3; D not certain. This CDR3 comprises 13 residues. V was shortened by 0 bases and J by 0 bases, with 2 bases between the two germline ends. From germline, CDR1 is SGDLS and CDR2 YYNGEE. The DNA for the CDR3 is TGTGCCAGCAGCGTAGCTAGCACAGATACGCAGTATTTT. Protein: CASSVASTDTQYF.

V usage is TRBV11-2 and J usage is TRBJ2-3; 8 bases agree with TRBD2. Germline V gives CDR1 SGHAT, CDR2 FQNNGV. V trimming: 3 bases; J trimming: 0 bases; junction bases outside the gene matches: 8. The CDR3 length is 17 residues. The CDR3 DNA reads TGTGCCAGCAGCTTCGCGGGGGGCCGGACTAGCACAGATACGCAGTATTTT. It codes for CASSFAGGRTSTDTQYF.

The chain couples TRBV19 to TRBJ1-1, with 9 positions matching TRBD1. In germline, CDR1 is LNHDA, CDR2 SQIVND (reference sequence). Unmatched junction bases numbered 5, after V lost 6 bases and J lost 3 bases. The CDR3 runs 14 residues. The CDR3 DNA reads TGTGCCAGTAGCAAGGACAGGGGCGACACTGAAGCTTTCTTT. Amino acid sequence: CASSKDRGDTEAFF. The full variable domain, completed using reference TRBV19 and TRBJ1-1, is DGGITQSPKYLFRKEGQNVTLSCEQNLNHDAMYWYRQDPGQGLRLIYYSQIVNDFQKGDIAEGYSVSREKKESFPLTVTSAQKNPTAFYLCASSKDRGDTEAFFGQGTRLTVV.

The chain uses TRBV3-1 (or the pseudogene TRBV3-2) and TRBJ1-6, with D maybe TRBD1 (6 bases). Trimming cost V 4 bases and J 9 bases, with 10 bases left between them. Per the germline V gene, CDR1 is LGHDT and CDR2 is YNNKEL (reference sequence). The length of the CDR3 is 13 residues. The CDR3, as DNA: TGTGCCAGCAGCCGACAGGCTTCTTCACCCCTCCACTTT. Its protein product is CASSRQASSPLHF.

This clone was detected once. V gene TRBV28 combines with J gene TRBJ1-3, with 8 bases identical to TRBD1. The germline gives CDR1 MDHEN, CDR2 SYDVKM. J gave up 0 bases and V 5 bases, and 3 bases lay outside the gene matches. This CDR3 has 15 amino acids. For the CDR3, the DNA is TGTGCCAGCAGTGACAGGGGTTACTCTGGAAACACCATATATTTT. Translation gives CASSDRGYSGNTIYF.

In DNA form, the CDR3 reads TGTGCCACCAGCAGGGAGGGACAGGGAGGTGCCATATATTTT. Translating gives CATSREGQGGAIYF. The chain recombines TRBV15 with TRBJ1-3; 9 nucleotides agree with TRBD1. The germline gives CDR1 LNHNV, CDR2 YYDKDF (reference sequence). The CDR3 consists of 14 residues. J lost 11 bases, V lost 3 bases, and 8 bases had no gene match.

Concerning this clone itself: Distinct nucleotide sequences in the sample also encode this CDR3. V and J are TRBV28 and TRBJ1-5; TRBD1 matches at 7 bases. Germline loops: CDR1 MDHEN, CDR2 SYDVKM. CDR3 length: 14 residues. V lost 6 bases and J lost 0; bases outside the gene matches: 2. DNA for the CDR3: TGTGCCAGCAGGGCAGGGGGTAGCAATCAGCCCCAGCATTTT. This codes for CASRAGGSNQPQHF.

The V and J genes are TRBV5-6 and TRBJ1-2; a weak D match, TRBD1 (5 bases). The germline V gene has CDR1 SGHDT and CDR2 YYEEEE. Deletions cut 2 bases from V and 1 base from J, with 15 bases between. The CDR3 consists of 16 residues. The CDR3 reads CASSFFQGGFNYGYTF. DNA of the CDR3: TGTGCCAGCAGCTTTTTTCAGGGCGGATTTAACTATGGCTACACCTTC.

The chain uses TRBV28 and TRBJ1-2; maybe TRBD1 (6 bases). The V gene's germline CDR1 is MDHEN and CDR2 SYDVKM. The CDR3 extends over 16 amino acids. The ends were cut back, 5 bases at V and 8 bases at J, with 24 bases in the middle. CDR3 coding DNA: TGTGCCAGCAGTCCGCAGCTCGACAGGAGCGCGAGGGGCTACACCTTC. Encoded protein: CASSPQLDRSARGYTF.